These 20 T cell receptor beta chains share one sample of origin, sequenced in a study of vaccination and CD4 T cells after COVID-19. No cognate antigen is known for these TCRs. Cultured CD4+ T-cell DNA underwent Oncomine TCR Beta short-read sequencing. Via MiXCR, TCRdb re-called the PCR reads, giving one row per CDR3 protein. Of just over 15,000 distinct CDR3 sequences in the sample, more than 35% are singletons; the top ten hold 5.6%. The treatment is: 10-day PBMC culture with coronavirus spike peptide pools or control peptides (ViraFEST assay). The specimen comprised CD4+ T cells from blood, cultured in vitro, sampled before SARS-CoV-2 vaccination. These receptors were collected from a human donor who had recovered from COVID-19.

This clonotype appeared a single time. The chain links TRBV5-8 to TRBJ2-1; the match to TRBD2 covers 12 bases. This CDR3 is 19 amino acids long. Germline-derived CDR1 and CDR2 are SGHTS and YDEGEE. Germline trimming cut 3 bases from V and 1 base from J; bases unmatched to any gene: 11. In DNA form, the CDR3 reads TGTGCCAGCAGCTCTCACGCCGGAACTAGCGGGAGGTCCTACAATGAGCAGTTCTTC. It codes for CASSSHAGTSGRSYNEQFF.

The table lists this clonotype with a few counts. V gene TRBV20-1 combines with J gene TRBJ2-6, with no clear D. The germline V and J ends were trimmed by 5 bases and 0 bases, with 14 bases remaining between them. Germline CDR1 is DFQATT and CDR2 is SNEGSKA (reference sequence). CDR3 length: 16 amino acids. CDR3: CSAPRTDLSGANVLTF. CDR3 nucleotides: TGCAGTGCTCCCCGGACGGACCTCTCTGGGGCCAACGTCCTGACTTTC.

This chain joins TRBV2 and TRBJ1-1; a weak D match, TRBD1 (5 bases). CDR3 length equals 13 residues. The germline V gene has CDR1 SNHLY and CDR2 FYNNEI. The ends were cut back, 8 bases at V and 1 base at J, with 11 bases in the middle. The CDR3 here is CASGMGTNTEAFF. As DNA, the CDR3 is TGTGCCAGCGGTATGGGGACGAACACTGAAGCTTTCTTT.

The CDR3 reads CASSYLGKRETQYF. The CDR3 region has the DNA TGTGCCAGCAGTTATTTAGGGAAGCGGGAGACCCAGTACTTC. V is TRBV6-2 or TRBV6-3 and J is TRBJ2-5, with D tentatively TRBD2 (5 bases). There are 14 residues in the CDR3. Trimming cost V 3 bases and J 5 bases, with 13 bases left between them. From germline, CDR1 is MNHEY and CDR2 SVGEGT.

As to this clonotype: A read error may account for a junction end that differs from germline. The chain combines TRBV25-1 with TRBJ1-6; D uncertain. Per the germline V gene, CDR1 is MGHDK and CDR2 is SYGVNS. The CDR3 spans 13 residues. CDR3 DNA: TGTGCCAGCAGGGCGCACTATGATTCACCCCTCCACTTT. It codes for CASRAHYDSPLHF.

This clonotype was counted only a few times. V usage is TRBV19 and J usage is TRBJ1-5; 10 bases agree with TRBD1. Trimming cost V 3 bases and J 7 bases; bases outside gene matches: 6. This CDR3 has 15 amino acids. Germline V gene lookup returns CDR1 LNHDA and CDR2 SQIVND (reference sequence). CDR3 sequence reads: CASSIAGQGKQPQHF. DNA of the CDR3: TGTGCCAGTAGTATTGCGGGACAGGGGAAACAGCCCCAGCATTTT.

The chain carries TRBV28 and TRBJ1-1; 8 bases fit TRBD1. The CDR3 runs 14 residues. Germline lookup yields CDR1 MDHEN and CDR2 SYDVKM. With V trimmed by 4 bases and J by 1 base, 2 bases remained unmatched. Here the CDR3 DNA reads TGTGCCAGCAGTTACGGGACAGGGAACACTGAAGCTTTCTTT. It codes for CASSYGTGNTEAFF.

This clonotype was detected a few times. The CDR3 reads CASSYSGTGDYGYTF. In nucleotides, the CDR3 is TGTGCCAGCAGTTACTCCGGGACAGGGGACTATGGCTACACCTTC. This sequence joins TRBV6-5 and TRBJ1-2, with TRBD1 identical over 10 bases. The ends lost 0 bases at V and 3 bases at J; junction bases unmatched: 1. The CDR3 spans 15 residues. Germline CDR1 reads MNHEY; CDR2 reads SVGAGI.

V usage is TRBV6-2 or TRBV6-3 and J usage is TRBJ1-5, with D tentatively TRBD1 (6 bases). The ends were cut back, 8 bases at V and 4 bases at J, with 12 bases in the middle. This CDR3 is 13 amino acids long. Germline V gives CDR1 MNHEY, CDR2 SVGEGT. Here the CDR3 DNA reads TGTGCCAGCGCGATCACAGGGAATCAGCCCCAGCATTTT. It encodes CASAITGNQPQHF.

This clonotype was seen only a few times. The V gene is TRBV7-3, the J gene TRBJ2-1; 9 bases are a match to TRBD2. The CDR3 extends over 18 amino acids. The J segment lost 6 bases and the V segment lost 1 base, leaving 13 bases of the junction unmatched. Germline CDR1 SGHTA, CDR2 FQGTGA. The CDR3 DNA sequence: TGTGCCAGCAGCTTAAATCCCCCGGGACTAGCCTCGGGCAATGAGCAGTTCTTC. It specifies CASSLNPPGLASGNEQFF.

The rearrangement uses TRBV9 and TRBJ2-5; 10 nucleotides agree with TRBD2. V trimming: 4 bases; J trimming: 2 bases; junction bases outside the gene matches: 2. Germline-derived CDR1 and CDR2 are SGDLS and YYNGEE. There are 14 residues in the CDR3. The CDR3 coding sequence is TGTGCCAGCAGCTCGGGACTAGCGCAAGAGACCCAGTACTTC. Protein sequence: CASSSGLAQETQYF.

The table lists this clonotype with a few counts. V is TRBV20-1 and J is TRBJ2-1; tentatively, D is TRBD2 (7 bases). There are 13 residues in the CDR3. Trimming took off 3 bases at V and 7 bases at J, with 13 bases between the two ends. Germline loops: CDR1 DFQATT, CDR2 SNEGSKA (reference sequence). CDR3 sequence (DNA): TGCAGTGCTAGTAAGGGAGGGGGAAATGAGCAGTTCTTC. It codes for CSASKGGGNEQFF.

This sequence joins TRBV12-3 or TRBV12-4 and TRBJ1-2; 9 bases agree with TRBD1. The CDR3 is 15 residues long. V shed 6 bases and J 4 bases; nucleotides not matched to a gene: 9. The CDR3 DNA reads TGTGCCAGCAGATCCCGGACAGGGGCGTTCTATGGCTACACCTTC. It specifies CASRSRTGAFYGYTF.

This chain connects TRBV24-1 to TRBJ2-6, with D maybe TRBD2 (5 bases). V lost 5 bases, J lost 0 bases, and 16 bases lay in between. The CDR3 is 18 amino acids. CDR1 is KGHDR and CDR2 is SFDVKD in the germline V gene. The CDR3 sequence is CATSAGAVGVSGANVLTF. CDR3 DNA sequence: TGTGCCACCAGTGCCGGAGCGGTTGGGGTCTCTGGGGCCAACGTCCTGACTTTC.

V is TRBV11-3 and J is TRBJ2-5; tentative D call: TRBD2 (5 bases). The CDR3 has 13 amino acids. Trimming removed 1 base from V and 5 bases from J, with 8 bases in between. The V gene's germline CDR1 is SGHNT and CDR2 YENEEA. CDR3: CASSLVGGETQYF. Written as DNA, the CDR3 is TGTGCCAGCAGCTTAGTAGGCGGGGAGACCCAGTACTTC.

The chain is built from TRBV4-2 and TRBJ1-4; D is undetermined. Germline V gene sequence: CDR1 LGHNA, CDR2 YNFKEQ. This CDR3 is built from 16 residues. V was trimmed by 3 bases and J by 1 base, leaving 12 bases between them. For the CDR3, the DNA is TGTGCCAGCAGCCATCCCCACGGGGTAACTAATGAAAAACTGTTTTTT. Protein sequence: CASSHPHGVTNEKLFF.

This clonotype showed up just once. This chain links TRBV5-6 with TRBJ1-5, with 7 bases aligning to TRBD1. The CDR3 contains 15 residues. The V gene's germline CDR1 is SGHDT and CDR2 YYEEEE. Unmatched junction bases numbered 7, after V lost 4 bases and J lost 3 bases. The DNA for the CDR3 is TGTGCCAGCAGCATCCGACAGGGATTCAATCAGCCCCAGCATTTT. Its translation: CASSIRQGFNQPQHF. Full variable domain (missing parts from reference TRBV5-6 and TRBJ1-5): DAGVTQSPTHLIKTRGQQVTLRCSPKSGHDTVSWYQQALGQGPQFIFQYYEEEERQRGNFPDRFSGHQFPNYSSELNVNALLLGDSALYLCASSIRQGFNQPQHFGDGTRLSIL.

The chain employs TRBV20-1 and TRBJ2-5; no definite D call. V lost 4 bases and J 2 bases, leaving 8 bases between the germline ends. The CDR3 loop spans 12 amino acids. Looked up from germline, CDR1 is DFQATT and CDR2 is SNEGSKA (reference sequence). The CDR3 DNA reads TGCAGTGCTAACAGAGTGCAAGAGACCCAGTACTTC. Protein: CSANRVQETQYF.

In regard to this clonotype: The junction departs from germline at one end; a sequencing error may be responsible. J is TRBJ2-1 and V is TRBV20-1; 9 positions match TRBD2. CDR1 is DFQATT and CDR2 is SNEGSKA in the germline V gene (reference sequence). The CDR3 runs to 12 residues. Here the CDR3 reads CSASGAYNEQFF. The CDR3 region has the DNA TGCAGCGCTAGCGGGGCCTACAATGAGCAGTTCTTC.

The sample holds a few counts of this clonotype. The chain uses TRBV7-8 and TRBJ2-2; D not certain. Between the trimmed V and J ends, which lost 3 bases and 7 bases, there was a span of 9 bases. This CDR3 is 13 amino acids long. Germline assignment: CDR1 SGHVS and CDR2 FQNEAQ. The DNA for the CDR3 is TGTGCCAGCAGCTTGGTAGAGAGCGGGGAGCTGTTTTTT. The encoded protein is CASSLVESGELFF.